Listed here is a single T cell receptor (beta chain). Per the original data handling: Estimation of nucleated cell counts was performed using reference gene primer amplification. Profiled with immunoSEQ multiplex PCR; TCRdb holds only in-frame clones, not every one. That table furnishes V, J and clone size, whereas the DNA furnished D and trimming. The sample carries a few hundred thousand clones, 85% to 90% recorded once. This sample was taken from a study of blood T cell repertoires in COVID-19. Study in general: The study drew acute and convalescent COVID-19 samples from the United States, Italy and Spain. Sources were T cells, B-cell-depleted T cells, or PBMCs; the material itself was cDNA or gDNA.

Trimming stripped 6 bases from V and 7 bases from J, with 22 bases between. The CDR3 sequence is 15 residues long. Germline values: CDR1 LNHDA, CDR2 SQIVND (reference sequence). The receptor was isolated from a man aged 55 to 69 who had recovered from COVID-19. The specimen was peripheral blood. The V gene is TRBV19, the J gene TRBJ2-7, with D tentatively TRBD2 (7 bases). The CDR3 sequence is CASSLFGGAQVEQYF. The CDR3 DNA follows: TGTGCCAGTAGCCTTTTTGGGGGGGCCCAGGTGGAGCAGTACTTC.